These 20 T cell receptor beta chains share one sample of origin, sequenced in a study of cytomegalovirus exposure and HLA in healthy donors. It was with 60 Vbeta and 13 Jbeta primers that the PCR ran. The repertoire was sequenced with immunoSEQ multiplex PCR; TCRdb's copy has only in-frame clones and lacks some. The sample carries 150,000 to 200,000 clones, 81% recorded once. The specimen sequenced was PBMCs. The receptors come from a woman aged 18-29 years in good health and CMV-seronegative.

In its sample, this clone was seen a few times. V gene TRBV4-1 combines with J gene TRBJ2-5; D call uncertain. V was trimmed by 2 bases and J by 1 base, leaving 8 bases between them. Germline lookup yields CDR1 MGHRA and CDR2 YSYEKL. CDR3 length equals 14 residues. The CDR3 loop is CASSQRGSQETQYF. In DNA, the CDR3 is TGCGCCAGCAGCCAACGCGGCTCCCAAGAGACCCAGTACTTC.

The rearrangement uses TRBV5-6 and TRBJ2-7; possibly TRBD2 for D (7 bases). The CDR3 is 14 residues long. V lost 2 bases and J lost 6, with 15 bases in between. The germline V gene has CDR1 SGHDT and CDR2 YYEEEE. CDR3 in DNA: TGTGCCAGCAGCTTTCGGGGGGCTTGGGGCGAGCAGTACTTC. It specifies CASSFRGAWGEQYF. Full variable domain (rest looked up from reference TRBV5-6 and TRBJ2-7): DAGVTQSPTHLIKTRGQQVTLRCSPKSGHDTVSWYQQALGQGPQFIFQYYEEEERQRGNFPDRFSGHQFPNYSSELNVNALLLGDSALYLCASSFRGAWGEQYFGPGTRLTVT.

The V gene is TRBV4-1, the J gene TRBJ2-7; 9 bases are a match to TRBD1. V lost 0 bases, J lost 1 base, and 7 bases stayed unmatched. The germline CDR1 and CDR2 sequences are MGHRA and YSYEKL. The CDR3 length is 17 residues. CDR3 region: CASSQDFGQGRSYEQYF. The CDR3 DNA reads TGCGCCAGCAGCCAAGATTTTGGACAGGGGCGATCCTACGAGCAGTACTTC.

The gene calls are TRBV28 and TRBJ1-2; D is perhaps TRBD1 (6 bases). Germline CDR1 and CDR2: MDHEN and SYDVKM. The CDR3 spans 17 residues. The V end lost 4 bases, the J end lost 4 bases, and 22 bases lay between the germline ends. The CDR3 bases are TGTGCCAGCAGTTCTGTGGTGGGGGCAGGGCCTCGCTATGGCTACACCTTC. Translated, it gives CASSSVVGAGPRYGYTF.

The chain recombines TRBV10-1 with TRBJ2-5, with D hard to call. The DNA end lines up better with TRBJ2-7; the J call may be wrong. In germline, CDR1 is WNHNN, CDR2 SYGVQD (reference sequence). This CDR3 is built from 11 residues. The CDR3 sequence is CASSDSYEQYF. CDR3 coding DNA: TGCGCCAGCAGTGATAGCTACGAGCAGTACTTC.

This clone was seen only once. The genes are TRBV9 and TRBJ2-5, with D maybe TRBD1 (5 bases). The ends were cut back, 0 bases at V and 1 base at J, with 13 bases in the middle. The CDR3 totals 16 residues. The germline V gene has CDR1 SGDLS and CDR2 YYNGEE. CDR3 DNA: TGTGCCAGCAGCGTAGCTAACAGGCTTCTCCAAGAGACCCAGTACTTC. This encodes CASSVANRLLQETQYF.

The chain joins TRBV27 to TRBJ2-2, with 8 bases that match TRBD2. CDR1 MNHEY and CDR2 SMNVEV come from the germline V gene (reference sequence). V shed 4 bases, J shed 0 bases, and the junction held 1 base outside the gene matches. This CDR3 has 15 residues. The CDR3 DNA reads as TGTGCCAGCAGTTGGGGACTAGCGAACACCGGGGAGCTGTTTTTT. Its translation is CASSWGLANTGELFF.

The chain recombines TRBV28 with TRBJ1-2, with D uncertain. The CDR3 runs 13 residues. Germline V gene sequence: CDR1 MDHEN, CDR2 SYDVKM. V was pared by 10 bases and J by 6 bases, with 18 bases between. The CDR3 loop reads CATRRSWLHGYTF. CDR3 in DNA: TGTGCCACCAGACGTAGCTGGCTCCATGGCTACACCTTC.

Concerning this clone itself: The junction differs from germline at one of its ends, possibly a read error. Here the CDR3 DNA reads TGTTCCAGCAGCTCTCTGGGGGCCGAAGCTTTCTTT. It is translated as CSSSSLGAEAFF. The V gene is TRBV7-9, the J gene TRBJ1-1, with D possibly TRBD1 on 6 matching bases. Germline V gives CDR1 SEHNR, CDR2 FQNEAQ (reference sequence). The CDR3 contains 12 residues.

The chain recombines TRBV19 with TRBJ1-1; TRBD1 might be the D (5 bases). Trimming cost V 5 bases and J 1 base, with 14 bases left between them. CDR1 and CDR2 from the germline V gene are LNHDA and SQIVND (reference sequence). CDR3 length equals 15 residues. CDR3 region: CASSRKLGQNTEAFF. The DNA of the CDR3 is TGTGCCAGTAGTCGGAAGCTCGGACAGAACACTGAAGCTTTCTTT.

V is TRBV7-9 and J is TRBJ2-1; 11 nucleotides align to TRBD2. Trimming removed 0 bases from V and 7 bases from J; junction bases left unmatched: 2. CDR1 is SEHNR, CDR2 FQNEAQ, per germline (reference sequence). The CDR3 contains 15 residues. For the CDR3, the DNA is TGTGCCAGCAGCTTAGCAAGGACTAGCGGGAATGAGCAGTTCTTC. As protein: CASSLARTSGNEQFF.

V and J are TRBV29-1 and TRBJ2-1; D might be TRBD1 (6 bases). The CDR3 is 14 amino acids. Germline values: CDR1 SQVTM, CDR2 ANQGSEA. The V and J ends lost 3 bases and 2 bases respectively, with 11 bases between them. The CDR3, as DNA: TGCAGCGTTGAGCACCGGGACACCTACAATGAGCAGTTCTTC. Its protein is CSVEHRDTYNEQFF.

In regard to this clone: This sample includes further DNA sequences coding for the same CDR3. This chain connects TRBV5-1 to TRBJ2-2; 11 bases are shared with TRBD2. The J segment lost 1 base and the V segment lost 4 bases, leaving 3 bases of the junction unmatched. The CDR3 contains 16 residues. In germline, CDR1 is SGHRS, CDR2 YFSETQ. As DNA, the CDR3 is TGCGCCAGCAGCCCACTAGCGGGGGTGAACACCGGGGAGCTGTTTTTT. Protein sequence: CASSPLAGVNTGELFF.

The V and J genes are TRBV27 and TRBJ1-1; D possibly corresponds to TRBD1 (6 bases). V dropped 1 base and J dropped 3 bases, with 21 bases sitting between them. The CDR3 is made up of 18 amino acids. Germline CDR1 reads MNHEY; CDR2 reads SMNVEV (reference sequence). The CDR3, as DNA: TGTGCCAGCAGTTTATACCGCAGGGGTCCCGGGTTTGACACTGAAGCTTTCTTT. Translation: CASSLYRRGPGFDTEAFF.

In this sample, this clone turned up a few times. The CDR3: CASSETGETEAFF. CDR3 nucleotide sequence: TGTGCCAGCAGTGAAACAGGGGAGACTGAAGCTTTCTTT. V gene TRBV6-1 combines with J gene TRBJ1-1, with 7 bases identical to TRBD1. V trimming: 2 bases; J trimming: 5 bases; junction bases outside the gene matches: 2. CDR1 and CDR2 (germline): MNHNS, SASEGT. This CDR3 region has 13 residues.

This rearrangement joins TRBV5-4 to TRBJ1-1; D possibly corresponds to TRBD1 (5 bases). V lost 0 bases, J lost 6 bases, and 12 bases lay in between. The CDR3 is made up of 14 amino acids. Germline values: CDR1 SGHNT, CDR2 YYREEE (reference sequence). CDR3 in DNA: TGTGCCAGCAGCTTGGCACAGGTTGGCGCTGAAGCTTTCTTT. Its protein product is CASSLAQVGAEAFF.

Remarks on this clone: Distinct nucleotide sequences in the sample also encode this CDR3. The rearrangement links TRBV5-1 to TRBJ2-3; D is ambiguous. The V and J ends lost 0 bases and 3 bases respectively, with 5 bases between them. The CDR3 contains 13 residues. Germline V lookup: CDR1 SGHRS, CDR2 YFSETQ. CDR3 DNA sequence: TGCGCCAGCAGCTTGGCTTCGACAGATACGCAGTATTTT. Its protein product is CASSLASTDTQYF.

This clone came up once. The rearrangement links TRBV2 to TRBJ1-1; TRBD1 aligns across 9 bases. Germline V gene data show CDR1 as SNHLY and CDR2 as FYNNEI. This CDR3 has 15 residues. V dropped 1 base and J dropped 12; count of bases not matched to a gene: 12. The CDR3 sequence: CASSEGDREGNESFF. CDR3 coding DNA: TGTGCCAGCAGTGAAGGGGACAGGGAGGGGAATGAGTCTTTCTTT.

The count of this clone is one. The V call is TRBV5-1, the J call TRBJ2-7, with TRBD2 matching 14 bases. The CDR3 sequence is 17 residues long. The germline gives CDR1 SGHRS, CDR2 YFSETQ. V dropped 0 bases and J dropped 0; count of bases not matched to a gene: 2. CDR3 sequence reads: CASSLGLAGGPSYEQYF. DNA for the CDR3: TGCGCCAGCAGCTTGGGACTAGCGGGAGGGCCCTCCTACGAGCAGTACTTC.

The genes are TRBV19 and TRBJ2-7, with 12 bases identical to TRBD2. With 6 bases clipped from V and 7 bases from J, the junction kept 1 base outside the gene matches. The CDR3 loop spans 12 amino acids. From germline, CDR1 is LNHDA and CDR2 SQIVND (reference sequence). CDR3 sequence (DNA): TGTGCCAGTAGGACTAGCGGGAGTGAGCAGTACTTC. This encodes CASRTSGSEQYF.